The entry that follows covers one T cell receptor (beta chain) sequence. Antigen: not known. This sample was taken from a study of long-term antiretroviral therapy in people with HIV. Study outcomes and limitations: Information pertaining to ART adherence, viral resistance or therapeutic modifications was not obtained. Compared with controls, HIV repertoires showed narrower CDR3 length ranges. Clones with expansion before ART led the repertoire at all time points.

This CDR3 contains 15 residues. The J segment lost 0 bases and the V segment lost 6 bases, leaving 6 bases of the junction unmatched. CDR1 is MDHEN, CDR2 SYDVKM, per germline. This was the immunoSEQ v3.0 assay at survey level. Method: immunoSEQ multiplex PCR; TCRdb's copy keeps in-frame clones and lacks some. The sample comprises tens of thousands of clones, 78% of which are singletons, and roughly 10% rests with the top ten. V is TRBV28 and J is TRBJ2-3; 7 bases agree with TRBD2. The sequence was obtained from a man between 18 and 35 years old with HIV. Sequenced here: unsorted PBMCs, sampled 1.5 years before starting antiretroviral therapy. CDR3: CASRLAGASTDTQYF. CDR3 nucleotide sequence: TGTGCCAGCAGGTTAGCGGGTGCTAGCACAGATACGCAGTATTTT.